The next 10 T cell receptor beta chains were all read from a single sample in a study of OX40 agonist ivuxolimab in advanced cancers. The assay was immunoSEQ multiplex PCR, and TCRdb's table has in-frame clones only and misses some. The sample lists fewer than 50,000 clones; about 74% were seen once. The material was CD4+ or CD8+ T cells sorted from blood, obtained in a trial of the OX40 agonist ivuxolimab. The source of these receptors is an adult with an advanced solid tumor such as melanoma, head and neck, liver or kidney cancer.

This chain joins TRBV28 and TRBJ1-1; the match to TRBD1 covers 12 bases. Germline V CDR1 and CDR2: MDHEN, SYDVKM. The CDR3 has 17 residues. V lost 2 bases to trimming and J lost 11 bases; unmatched junction nucleotides: 15. This CDR3 reads CASSLPQTLGTGGWAFF. CDR3 nucleotides: TGTGCCAGCAGTTTACCTCAAACTCTCGGGACAGGGGGCTGGGCTTTCTTT.

V gene TRBV6-6 combines with J gene TRBJ2-2; TRBD2 matches at 7 bases. The CDR3 has 12 residues. V shed 8 bases, J shed 4 bases, and the junction held 1 base outside the gene matches. The germline V gene encodes CDR1 MNHNY and CDR2 SVGAGI (reference sequence). This CDR3 reads CASGRGTGELFF. The CDR3 DNA is TGTGCCAGCGGGAGGGGCACCGGGGAGCTGTTTTTT.

This chain links TRBV27 with TRBJ2-7, with 12 bases that match TRBD2. This CDR3 spans 15 amino acids. The ends lost 5 bases at V and 6 bases at J; junction bases unmatched: 8. Germline CDR1 MNHEY, CDR2 SMNVEV (reference sequence). This CDR3 reads CASSTRLAGAGEQYF. CDR3 DNA: TGTGCCAGCAGTACCCGACTAGCGGGAGCGGGCGAGCAGTACTTC.

The V gene is TRBV5-1, the J gene TRBJ2-2, with 8 positions matching TRBD1. CDR3 length: 18 amino acids. V trimming: 4 bases; J trimming: 3 bases; junction bases outside the gene matches: 14. Per germline, CDR1 SGHRS and CDR2 YFSETQ. The CDR3 loop reads CASSRFIKGQGDTGELFF. CDR3 nucleotide sequence: TGCGCCAGCAGCCGATTTATCAAAGGACAGGGTGACACCGGGGAGCTGTTTTTT.

The rearrangement uses TRBV5-1 and TRBJ1-4; tentative D call: TRBD1 (5 bases). The CDR3 contains 14 residues. From germline, CDR1 is SGHRS and CDR2 YFSETQ. V was cut by 5 bases and J by 3 bases, with 11 bases left in between. CDR3 nucleotides: TGCGCCAGCAGGAGGGGAGAGGCTAATGAAAAACTGTTTTTT. Translation gives CASRRGEANEKLFF.

CDR3 sequence: CASSNSWGGNQPQHF. The CDR3 region has the DNA TGTGCCAGTAGTAACTCGTGGGGTGGCAATCAGCCCCAGCATTTT. The V call is TRBV19, the J call TRBJ1-5; D not resolved. The V and J ends lost 4 bases and 2 bases respectively, with 12 bases between them. CDR1 is LNHDA, CDR2 SQIVND, per germline (reference sequence). The CDR3 is 15 amino acids.

CDR3 protein: CASSSGDTEAFF. CDR3 sequence (DNA): TGTGCCAGCAGTTCAGGGGACACTGAAGCTTTCTTT. The chain combines TRBV28 with TRBJ1-1, with D tentatively TRBD1 (6 bases). The CDR3 length is 12 residues. Germline V gives CDR1 MDHEN, CDR2 SYDVKM. V lost 4 bases and J lost 3, with 6 bases in between.

This rearrangement joins TRBV5-1 to TRBJ2-7, with 14 bases aligning to TRBD2. Germline lookup yields CDR1 SGHRS and CDR2 YFSETQ. The CDR3 consists of 18 residues. Trimming took 0 bases from V and 5 from J; bases not matched to a gene: 10. The CDR3 bases are TGCGCCAGCAGCTTGGGGGGACTAGCGGGAGTTGGAAGCGACGAGCAGTACTTC. Amino acid sequence: CASSLGGLAGVGSDEQYF. The full variable domain, with the rest looked up from reference TRBV5-1 and TRBJ2-7, is KAGVTQTPRYLIKTRGQQVTLSCSPISGHRSVSWYQQTPGQGLQFLFEYFSETQRNKGNFPGRFSGRQFSNSRSEMNVSTLELGDSALYLCASSLGGLAGVGSDEQYFGPGTRLTVT.

V is TRBV7-9 and J is TRBJ2-5, with D maybe TRBD2 (6 bases). TRBJ2-7 matches the DNA end more closely, so the J call is doubtful. CDR3 length equals 17 residues. Germline assignment: CDR1 SEHNR and CDR2 FQNEAQ (reference sequence). CDR3 bases: TGTGCCAGCAGCTTAGCCTTCTCGGGACTGGGAAGCTACGAGCAGTACTTC. Its protein is CASSLAFSGLGSYEQYF.

This chain uses TRBV7-3 with TRBJ2-1, with a weak D call TRBD2 (6 bases). The CDR3 has 15 residues. Trimming shortened V by 5 bases and J by 6 bases, and 17 bases separated the two germline ends. Germline-derived CDR1 and CDR2 are SGHTA and FQGTGA. The DNA for the CDR3 is TGTGCCAGCAGCCCTACTAGCTCCCTACTCAATGAGCAGTTCTTC. It codes for CASSPTSSLLNEQFF.